The 12 T cell receptor beta chains in this list originate from one sample, sequenced in a study of long-term antiretroviral therapy in people with HIV. Survey-level resolution applied to immunoSEQ assay v3.0. Measured with immunoSEQ multiplex PCR; TCRdb has only the in-frame clones, and not every one. The data show about 27,000 clones, over 90% seen once. Material: unsorted PBMCs, obtained 7.6 years after starting antiretroviral therapy. The receptor source for this set is a woman aged 40-49 years with HIV.

This clone was seen only once. This rearrangement joins TRBV19 to TRBJ1-3; D unresolved. Trimming cost V 5 bases and J 1 base, with 6 bases left between them. The CDR3 runs 13 residues. CDR1 LNHDA and CDR2 SQIVND come from the germline V gene (reference sequence). This chain's CDR3 is CASSGDSGNTIYF. CDR3 DNA: TGTGCCAGTAGTGGGGATTCTGGAAACACCATATATTTT.

This chain links TRBV5-1 with TRBJ2-3, with a tentative D call TRBD1 (5 bases). Per germline, CDR1 SGHRS and CDR2 YFSETQ. V lost 4 bases to trimming and J lost 6 bases, with 15 bases between them. The CDR3 loop spans 14 amino acids. The CDR3 loop reads CASSPMARVDTQYF. DNA of the CDR3: TGCGCCAGCAGCCCCATGGCCAGGGTTGATACGCAGTATTTT.

Details on this clone: This CDR3 is also generated by other DNA sequences in the sample. V usage is TRBV7-2 and J usage is TRBJ2-5; D possibly corresponds to TRBD1 (5 bases). CDR1 SGHTA and CDR2 FQGNSA come from the germline V gene. This CDR3 has 14 residues. V was clipped by 5 bases and J by 5 bases, with 15 bases between them. This CDR3 is CASSQNGASETQYF. The CDR3 nucleotides are TGTGCCAGCAGCCAAAATGGGGCCTCGGAGACCCAGTACTTC.

The chain combines TRBV19 with TRBJ2-7; 10 nucleotides line up with TRBD1. The CDR3 loop spans 16 amino acids. The V segment lost 5 bases and the J segment 4 bases; nucleotides outside the gene matches: 11. Germline V gives CDR1 LNHDA, CDR2 SQIVND (reference sequence). The CDR3 here is CASSQIRTGGTYEQYF. CDR3 nucleotides: TGTGCCAGTAGTCAGATCCGGACAGGGGGTACTTACGAGCAGTACTTC.

J is TRBJ1-5 and V is TRBV5-1; no definite D call. Germline CDR1 is SGHRS and CDR2 is YFSETQ. V dropped 0 bases and J dropped 11 bases, with 12 bases sitting between them. The CDR3 consists of 13 residues. The CDR3 DNA follows: TGCGCCAGCAGCTTGGGGGCAGGTTCGACCCAGCATTTT. Its protein is CASSLGAGSTQHF.

In its sample, this clone was seen a few times. The rearrangement joins TRBV7-2 to TRBJ1-2, with unresolved D. This CDR3 contains 11 residues. The V gene's germline CDR1 is SGHTA and CDR2 FQGNSA. V dropped 5 bases and J dropped 5 bases, with 6 bases sitting between them. The CDR3 bases are TGTGCCAGCAGCCCCGGGTATGGCTACACCTTC. It translates to CASSPGYGYTF.

This clone was detected only once. The chain links TRBV19 to TRBJ1-1; D is uncertain. The V gene lost 3 bases and the J gene lost 1 base, with 15 bases spanning the gap. CDR1 and CDR2 from the germline V gene are LNHDA and SQIVND (reference sequence). CDR3 length: 16 residues. This CDR3 reads CASSIGIVVANTEAFF. The DNA of the CDR3 is TGTGCCAGTAGTATCGGGATCGTCGTGGCGAACACTGAAGCTTTCTTT.

The chain joins TRBV7-2 to TRBJ1-4, with 12 bases aligning to TRBD1. With V trimmed by 5 bases and J by 6 bases, 7 bases remained unmatched. CDR1 SGHTA and CDR2 FQGNSA come from the germline V gene. The CDR3 contains 16 residues. CDR3: CASSTGQGASDEKLFF. CDR3 in DNA: TGTGCCAGCAGCACGGGACAGGGGGCTAGTGATGAAAAACTGTTTTTT.

The CDR3 DNA follows: TGCAGCGTTGATGGACAGGGTGGGGACGAGCAGTACTTC. This sequence encodes CSVDGQGGDEQYF. This rearrangement joins TRBV29-1 to TRBJ2-7; TRBD1 matches at 8 bases. The CDR3 covers 13 residues. With 3 bases clipped from V and 5 bases from J, the junction kept 6 bases outside the gene matches. Germline lookup yields CDR1 SQVTM and CDR2 ANQGSEA.

CDR3 amino acids: CASSLGGSSAGNTIYF. CDR3 DNA: TGTGCCAGCAGCTTAGGAGGGTCGAGTGCTGGAAACACCATATATTTT. The chain joins TRBV7-6 to TRBJ1-3, with D unresolved. The germline CDR1 and CDR2 sequences are SGHVS and FNYEAQ. The V and J ends lost 1 base and 2 bases respectively, with 12 bases between them. The CDR3 runs 16 residues.

The rearrangement uses TRBV20-1 and TRBJ2-5; a possible D gene is TRBD2 (5 bases). CDR1 DFQATT and CDR2 SNEGSKA come from the germline V gene (reference sequence). The CDR3 is 11 amino acids. Between the trimmed V and J ends, which lost 7 bases and 5 bases, there was a span of 11 bases. The CDR3 loop reads CSGTHGETQYF. CDR3 nucleotides: TGCAGTGGGACTCACGGGGAGACCCAGTACTTC.

This chain joins TRBV29-1 and TRBJ1-3; a weak D match, TRBD1 (5 bases). This CDR3 is 16 amino acids long. From germline, CDR1 is SQVTM and CDR2 ANQGSEA. The V and J ends lost 2 bases and 0 bases respectively, with 14 bases between them. CDR3 nucleotide sequence: TGCAGCGTTGAAAGGGGTCCGCCCCACTCTGGAAACACCATATATTTT. It yields the protein CSVERGPPHSGNTIYF.